A selection of T cell receptor beta chains follows, all from one sample in a study of blood T cells in healthy people across ages. MiXCR was run by TCRdb on the 5' RACE reads, yielding one entry per CDR3 protein. The sample includes over 1,200,000 distinct CDR3 sequences, approximately 60% of them seen just once. What was sequenced was blood. These TCRs come from a man between 18 and 29 years old in good health. CDR3s include the opening cysteine and the closing phenylalanine or tryptophan. The D gene is left open where the match is weak. Not all rows give a size; the values are once, few, many and, for expanded clones, a class.

clone_size d_call j_call v_call cdr3_aa cdr3_nt
few TRBD1 TRBJ1-2 TRBV6-5 CASGQGGGPIYGYTF TGTGCCAGCGGACAGGGAGGGGGGCCTATCTATGGCTACACCTTC
- - TRBJ2-5 TRBV20-1 CSAGIRAAETQYF TGCAGTGCTGGTATCAGGGCGGCGGAGACCCAGTACTTC
- - TRBJ2-5 TRBV25-1 CASSPVGVVTVPKETQYF TGTGCCAGCAGCCCAGTGGGAGTCGTGACAGTCCCAAAAGAGACCCAGTACTTC
- - TRBJ2-7 TRBV18 CASSPVRPYEQYF TGTGCCAGCTCACCGGTAAGGCCGTACGAGCAGTACTTC
- - TRBJ2-7 TRBV28 CASSSPGHYPYEQYF TGTGCCAGCAGCTCACCGGGACACTACCCCTACGAGCAGTACTTC
- TRBD2 TRBJ2-3 TRBV6-5 CASSPLAVYADTQYF TGTGCCAGCAGCCCTCTAGCGGTCTACGCAGATACGCAGTATTTT
- TRBD2 TRBJ2-1 TRBV6-2/TRBV6-3 CASSPLAGGPSEQFF TGTGCCAGCAGTCCTCTAGCGGGGGGACCATCTGAGCAGTTCTTC
- - TRBJ1-4 TRBV7-2 CASTSGSNEKLFF TGTGCCAGCACCAGCGGGTCTAATGAAAAACTGTTTTTT
- - TRBJ1-6 TRBV7-2 CASRNQLRGIRNSPLHF TGTGCCAGCCGAAATCAACTCCGGGGAATAAGAAATTCACCCCTCCACTTT
- TRBD2 TRBJ2-5 TRBV7-9 CASSVTASGRVVKANEQYF TGTGCCAGCAGCGTTACGGCTAGCGGGAGAGTAGTTAAAGCGAATGAGCAGTACTTC
- - TRBJ2-4 TRBV11-2 CASSPPGISTNIQYF TGTGCCAGCAGCCCCCCAGGTATAAGCACAAACATTCAGTACTTC
- TRBD1 TRBJ1-6 TRBV6-1 CATKEPWTGKIGSPLHF TGTGCCACCAAAGAGCCGTGGACAGGGAAGATAGGTTCACCCCTCCACTTT
- - TRBJ2-7 TRBV28 CASGYTGQTYEQYF TGTGCCAGCGGGTACACGGGGCAGACCTACGAGCAGTACTTC
- - TRBJ2-1 TRBV11-2 CASSQTRDAIYYNEQFF TGTGCCAGCAGCCAAACTCGGGACGCTATCTACTACAATGAGCAGTTCTTC
- - TRBJ2-1 TRBV27 CASSVSVSNEQFF TGTGCCAGCAGTGTAAGTGTGAGCAATGAGCAGTTCTTC
- - TRBJ1-2 TRBV30 CAAYGYTF TGTGCCGCGTATGGTTACACCTTC
- - TRBJ2-1 TRBV4-1 CASSQGYGRLNYSEQFF TGCGCCAGTAGCCAAGGGTACGGGAGACTGAATTACAGTGAGCAGTTCTTC
few - TRBJ2-7 TRBV20-1 CSAVPGPNTYEQYF TGCAGTGCCGTCCCGGGACCCAACACCTACGAGCAGTACTTC
- - TRBJ2-7 TRBV4-3 CASSQDWWYVPYEQYF TGCGCCAGCAGCCAAGATTGGTGGTACGTTCCCTACGAGCAGTACTTC
few TRBD1 TRBJ1-5 TRBV29-1 CSVGQGDSNQPQHF TGCAGCGTTGGTCAGGGGGATAGCAATCAGCCCCAGCATTTT
- - TRBJ2-3 TRBV12-3/TRBV12-4 CASSQVPGQSQRADTQYF TGTGCCAGCAGTCAAGTACCTGGACAGAGTCAGAGAGCAGATACGCAGTATTTT
- - TRBJ1-1 TRBV20-1 CSAKDRLGAAFF TGCAGTGCTAAGGACCGCCTGGGTGCGGCTTTCTTT
once - TRBJ2-5 TRBV20-1 CSAIAGVRVETQYF TGCAGTGCTATTGCGGGCGTCCGGGTAGAGACCCAGTACTTC
- TRBD1 TRBJ1-6 TRBV6-5 CASSWDRVDSPLHF TGTGCCAGCAGTTGGGACAGGGTAGACTCACCCCTCCACTTT
- - TRBJ1-1 TRBV10-1 CASSIRRESGTEAFF TGCGCCAGCAGTATACGGCGTGAAAGCGGTACTGAAGCTTTCTTT
- TRBD1 TRBJ2-6 TRBV28 CASSLTSDRARTF TGTGCCAGCAGTTTGACCTCGGACAGGGCCAGGACTTTC
- TRBD2 TRBJ2-7 TRBV12-3/TRBV12-4 CASSSGRTSGNYEQYF TGTGCCAGCAGTTCGGGTAGGACTAGCGGGAACTACGAGCAGTACTTC
- - TRBJ2-3 TRBV11-2 CASSLTASRAGIGDTQYF TGTGCCAGCAGCTTAACTGCATCCCGGGCAGGGATAGGAGATACGCAGTATTTT
- - TRBJ2-7 TRBV20-1 CSARDTASYEQYF TGCAGTGCTAGAGATACAGCGTCCTACGAGCAGTACTTC
- - TRBJ2-5 TRBV10-3 CAISESTVRGVETQYF TGTGCCATCAGTGAGTCGACGGTCAGGGGGGTAGAGACCCAGTACTTC